Presented here are 2 T cell receptor beta chains from one specimen sequenced in a study of blood T cell repertoires in COVID-19. Here immunoSEQ multiplex PCR was the method, and the copy in TCRdb shows in-frame clones only, minus some. The sample lists around 88,000 clones; about 88% were seen once. Sequencing was performed on peripheral blood. These receptors were taken from a woman over 75 with acute or convalescent COVID-19.

This chain connects TRBV9 to TRBJ1-1; no clear D gene. This CDR3 contains 14 residues. V lost 1 base and J 1 base, leaving 8 bases between the germline ends. Looked up from germline, CDR1 is SGDLS and CDR2 is YYNGEE. Written as DNA, the CDR3 is TGTGCCAGCAGCGTAATAACAGCGAACACTGAAGCTTTCTTT. It yields the protein CASSVITANTEAFF.

In this sample, this clone turned up a few times. The genes are TRBV27 and TRBJ1-6; D not certain. V lost 5 bases and J lost 6, with 17 bases in between. The CDR3 is 16 amino acids. Germline V gene data show CDR1 as MNHEY and CDR2 as SMNVEV (reference sequence). CDR3 in amino acids: CASSLSAGSPNSPLHF. The CDR3 DNA follows: TGTGCCAGCAGTCTCTCCGCGGGGTCCCCTAATTCACCCCTCCACTTT.